One and the same sample provided the 10 T cell receptor beta chains below, sequenced in a study of blood T cells in healthy people across ages. Through a sample-barcoded 5' primer and a J-beta primer mix, a second PCR was run for about 6 to 11 cycles. TCRdb re-analysed the 5' RACE reads in MiXCR, keeping a single row per CDR3 protein. There are roughly 650,000 distinct CDR3 sequences in the sample; less than 40% occur only once, and approximately 15% lies in the top ten. Sequencing used blood. These receptors all stem from a woman older than 75 in good health.

This clonotype was seen ten or more times. The gene calls are TRBV12-3 or TRBV12-4 and TRBJ2-3, with 11 bases lining up with TRBD2. V trimming: 6 bases; J trimming: 4 bases; junction bases outside the gene matches: 6. The CDR3 sequence is 15 residues long. Here the CDR3 reads CASRTSGVGADTQYF. CDR3 bases: TGTGCCAGCAGGACTAGCGGGGTGGGTGCAGATACGCAGTATTTT.

In this sample, this clonotype turned up many times. Written as DNA, the CDR3 is TGCGCCAGCAGCTTGGGGGTTGTAGCGGACGAGCAGTACTTC. This encodes CASSLGVVADEQYF. This chain joins TRBV5-1 and TRBJ2-7; possibly TRBD2 for D (6 bases). V lost 0 bases and J lost 5, with 12 bases in between. The CDR3 runs to 14 residues. Germline-derived CDR1 and CDR2 are SGHRS and YFSETQ.

V is TRBV21-1 and J is TRBJ1-5. TRBV21-1 counts as a pseudogene. The CDR3 covers 16 residues. CDR3 nucleotides: TGTGCCAGCAGCAAAGTTTGGCTGTGGGGCAATCAGCCCCAGCATTTT. The encoded protein is CASSKVWLWGNQPQHF.

This clonotype was found many times. The V gene is TRBV30, the J gene TRBJ2-7; 8 bases match TRBD1. Germline V gene lookup returns CDR1 GTSNPN and CDR2 SVGIG (reference sequence). This CDR3 region has 15 residues. Trimming at V came to 0 bases and at J to 4 bases, leaving 8 bases not matched to a gene. The CDR3 loop reads CAWSVRTGILYEQYF. CDR3 nucleotide sequence: TGTGCCTGGAGTGTTAGGACAGGGATATTATACGAGCAGTACTTC.

This clonotype appeared many times. V gene TRBV12-3 or TRBV12-4 combines with J gene TRBJ1-4, with TRBD1 matching over 7 bases. Trimming removed 2 bases from V and 5 bases from J; junction bases left unmatched: 8. This CDR3 is built from 16 residues. CDR3 protein: CASSLQRGQSNEKLFF. The CDR3 coding sequence is TGTGCCAGCAGTTTACAACGGGGACAGAGCAATGAAAAACTGTTTTTT.

About this clonotype itself: One base away lies a much larger clone, so this may be a sequencing read error. The V and J genes are TRBV27 and TRBJ2-1; D is perhaps TRBD2 (7 bases). The J call may be incorrect, as the DNA end agrees better with TRBJ2-7. In germline, CDR1 is MNHEY, CDR2 SMNVEV (reference sequence). The CDR3 runs to 19 residues. The CDR3 region is CASSLSSTTGRVGHNEQYF. The CDR3 nucleotides are TGTGCCAGCAGTTTATCCTCAACCACAGGGAGGGTTGGGCACAATGAGCAGTACTTC.

There are many counts of this clonotype. The chain recombines TRBV15 with TRBJ1-1, with D unresolved. This CDR3 region has 15 residues. Germline values: CDR1 LNHNV, CDR2 YYDKDF (reference sequence). Trimming removed 3 bases at V and 1 base at J, with 12 bases between. DNA of the CDR3: TGTGCCACCAGCAGGGATTCCGGGAGGAACACTGAAGCTTTCTTT. This gives the protein CATSRDSGRNTEAFF.

V and J are TRBV10-3 and TRBJ2-2, with 7 bases that match TRBD2. The V gene end was trimmed by 10 bases and the J gene end by 2 bases; junction bases not matched to a gene: 7. CDR1 is ENHRY, CDR2 SYGVKD, per germline. This CDR3 has 14 amino acids. CDR3 residues: CATGRLANTGELFF. The CDR3 nucleotides read TGTGCCACCGGGAGGCTAGCCAACACCGGGGAGCTGTTTTTT.

V and J are TRBV12-3 or TRBV12-4 and TRBJ2-3; TRBD2 might be the D (6 bases). The CDR3 loop spans 16 amino acids. V lost 1 base, J lost 11 bases, and 22 bases lay in between. CDR3 DNA: TGTGCCAGCAGTTTAGGTCAGGGACCTAGCGCAGATGTGCAGTATTTT. Amino acids: CASSLGQGPSADVQYF.

As concerns this clonotype: Since a much larger clone is just one base distant, this may be a read error. This chain joins TRBV15 and TRBJ2-6; TRBD1 matches 7 bases. The germline gives CDR1 LNHNV, CDR2 YYDKDF (reference sequence). This CDR3 region has 15 residues. The CDR3 is CATSTQGSGANVRTF. The CDR3 DNA reads as TGTGCCACCAGCACACAGGGGTCCGGGGCCAACGTCCGGACTTTC.